The rows below give T cell receptor beta chains drawn from one sample of a study of shared clonotypes between healthy human individuals. Repertoires were generated with immunoSEQ multiplex PCR, while TCRdb's copy carries only in-frame clones and drops some. The table records some 1,400,000 clones, roughly 97% of them present only once. The sample taken for sequencing was naive CD4+ T cells sorted from blood. These receptors were obtained from a man under 40 in good health. Both conserved end residues are part of each CDR3. The D gene is left open where the match is weak. Size is omitted from some rows. Given values are once, few, many or a class for expanded clones.

>TRBV11-2|TRBJ2-7|-|14|-
TGTGCCAGCAGCTTAGATAGGGGTATCTACGAGCAGTACTTC
CASSLDRGIYEQYF
>TRBV28|TRBJ1-2|-|15|-
TGTGCCAGCAGTGGGACCTTAGAGGCCGGACGCGGCTACACCTTC
CASSGTLEAGRGYTF
>TRBV5-1|TRBJ2-4|-|18|TRBD2
TGCGCCAGCAGCAGGGGGACTAGCGGGAGGGCCGGCAAAAACATTCAGTACTTC
CASSRGTSGRAGKNIQYF
>TRBV29-1|TRBJ2-7|-|14|-
TGCAGCGTTGAAGAGGGGAGTCAGTCCTACGAGCAGTACTTC
CSVEEGSQSYEQYF
>TRBV11-3|TRBJ2-6|-|15|-
TGTGCCAGCAGCAAGACGGGTCTTGGGGCCAACGTCCTGACTTTC
CASSKTGLGANVLTF
>TRBV19|TRBJ2-7|-|15|-
TGTGCCAGTAGTATCGGGGACGCGAGACGGGTCGAGCAGTACTTC
CASSIGDARRVEQYF
>TRBV5-4|TRBJ1-1|-|14|-
TGTGCCAGCAGCTCTCCAGGGGTTTGGACTGAAGCTTTCTTT
CASSSPGVWTEAFF
>TRBV5-4|TRBJ2-2|-|16|-
TGTGCCAGCAGCTTACTGACTACCCCGGGGTCCGGGGAGCTGTTTTTT
CASSLLTTPGSGELFF
>TRBV10-2|TRBJ2-7|-|11|-
TGCGCCAGCAATGAACTCTACGAGCAGTACTTC
CASNELYEQYF
>TRBV11-2|TRBJ1-3|-|15|-
TGTGCCAGCAGCTCTAGGACCGCCACTGGAAACACCATATATTTT
CASSSRTATGNTIYF
>TRBV7-9|TRBJ2-5|-|14|-
TGTGCCAGCAGCTCGGGAAGGCACCAAGAGACCCAGTACTTC
CASSSGRHQETQYF
>TRBV6-5|TRBJ1-2|-|13|-
TGTGCCAGCAGTTACTCGCAGCTCTATGGCTACACCTTC
CASSYSQLYGYTF
>TRBV5-5|TRBJ1-4|-|14|-
TGTGCCAGCAGCCCCGGGGCGGCCTATGAAAAACTGTTTTTT
CASSPGAAYEKLFF
>TRBV6-5|TRBJ2-1|once|15|-
TGTGCCAGCAGGGCTCGCGGGTGGGGGTACAATGAGCAGTTCTTC
CASRARGWGYNEQFF
>TRBV7-2|TRBJ2-1|-|12|-
TGTGCCAGCAACCCCGGTGGCTATGAGCAGTTCTTC
CASNPGGYEQFF
>TRBV7-2|TRBJ1-1|-|14|-
TGTGCCAGCAGCCTATCGTGGGGGAACACTGAAGCTTTCTTT
CASSLSWGNTEAFF
>TRBV7-9|TRBJ2-5|once|14|TRBD2
TGTGCCAGCCATCGCGGGACTACCCAAGAGACCCAGTACTTC
CASHRGTTQETQYF
>TRBV2|TRBJ2-5|once|11|-
TGTGCCAGCAGCAAGATGGAGACCCAGTACTTC
CASSKMETQYF
>TRBV5-1|TRBJ2-5|-|15|TRBD1
TGCGCCAGCAGCTTGGTTGGGACAGCTCAAGAGACCCAGTACTTC
CASSLVGTAQETQYF
>TRBV2|TRBJ2-3|-|15|TRBD1
TGTGCCAGCAGTGTGGACAGGGGAAGCACAGATACGCAGTATTTT
CASSVDRGSTDTQYF
>TRBV5-1|TRBJ1-2|-|13|-
TGCGCCAGCCGGGCAGGTTCTAACTATGGCTACACCTTC
CASRAGSNYGYTF
>TRBV21-1|TRBJ2-1|-|15|-
TGTGCCAGCAGCGGGGGACAGGGGGCGGGAAATGAGCAGTTCTTC
CASSGGQGAGNEQFF
>TRBV5-4|TRBJ1-2|few|13|-
TGTGCCAGCAGCACCGGACCCGATCGGGGCTACACCTTC
CASSTGPDRGYTF
>TRBV10-3|TRBJ2-1|-|14|-
TGTGCCATCAGTGAGTCCCAGGCAGCCCATGAGCAGTTCTTC
CAISESQAAHEQFF
>TRBV5-4|TRBJ1-4|-|14|-
TGTGCCAGCAGACCCGGGACGGCGGCTGAAAAACTGTTTTTT
CASRPGTAAEKLFF
>TRBV28|TRBJ2-3|-|17|TRBD2
TGTGCCAGCAGTCCCCCCCCCAGCGGGAGGGCCCCAGATACGCAGTATTTT
CASSPPPSGRAPDTQYF
>TRBV5-4|TRBJ2-7|-|14|-
TGTGCCAGCAGCTTTGGTGGGAAGTCCTACGAGCAGTACTTC
CASSFGGKSYEQYF
>TRBV19|TRBJ1-3|-|15|-
TGTGCCAGTAGTCGACCAGGTGTCTCTGGAAACACCATATATTTT
CASSRPGVSGNTIYF
>TRBV7-9|TRBJ2-1|-|14|TRBD1
TGTGCCACCGTGGACAGGGGAAACTACAATGAGCAGTTCTTC
CATVDRGNYNEQFF
>TRBV27|TRBJ2-4|once|15|TRBD2
TGTGCCAGCAGAAAGGGACTAGGGGGTTTATTCATTCAGTACTTC
CASRKGLGGLFIQYF
>TRBV7-7|TRBJ1-1|-|13|-
TGTGCTAGCAGCTACCTCATGGGGACTGAAGCTTTCTTT
CASSYLMGTEAFF
>TRBV6-4|TRBJ2-5|-|15|-
TGTGCCAGCAGTGAATCGGCGGGGTACCAAGAGACCCAGTACTTC
CASSESAGYQETQYF
>TRBV19|TRBJ1-2|-|14|TRBD1
TGTGCCAGTACTAATCCGGACAGGGGATCTGGCTACACCTTC
CASTNPDRGSGYTF
>TRBV10-2|TRBJ2-7|-|16|TRBD2
TGCGCTCGGCGCTCCTCGGAGGCTAGCGGGAACTACGAGCAGTACTTC
CARRSSEASGNYEQYF
>TRBV10-3|TRBJ2-7|once|13|-
TGTGCCATCCGGCAGCGACCCTCCTACGAGCAGTACTTC
CAIRQRPSYEQYF
>TRBV7-6|TRBJ1-2|once|15|-
TGTGCCAGCAGCCCCGGAAGGTTGATAAGGGGTGGCTACACCTTC
CASSPGRLIRGGYTF
>TRBV19|TRBJ2-7|-|16|TRBD2
TGTGCCAGTAGTTCGCTACTAGCGGGACATCGCTACGAGCAGTACTTC
CASSSLLAGHRYEQYF
>TRBV5-6|TRBJ2-2|-|11|-
TGTGCCAGCAGCCGTACCGGGGAGCTGTTTTTT
CASSRTGELFF
>TRBV7-8|TRBJ2-3|-|13|-
TGTGCCAGCAGCTCCGGAGAAGGAGATACGCAGTATTTT
CASSSGEGDTQYF
>TRBV4-1|TRBJ2-7|once|15|TRBD1
TGCGCCAGCAGCCAAGAACAGGGGTCCAGCTACGAGCAGTACTTC
CASSQEQGSSYEQYF
>TRBV10-1|TRBJ2-3|-|15|TRBD1
TGCGCCAGCAGTGTGGGACAGGGGGTAGCAGATACGCAGTATTTT
CASSVGQGVADTQYF
>TRBV10-1|TRBJ1-1|-|16|-
TGCGCCAGCCCGATCTCCGGAACTTTCATGAACACTGAAGCTTTCTTT
CASPISGTFMNTEAFF
>TRBV10-1|TRBJ1-1|-|15|TRBD1
TGCGCCAGCAGTGGGACGGACAGGGGGAACACTGAAGCTTTCTTT
CASSGTDRGNTEAFF
>TRBV10-3|TRBJ2-7|-|13|-
TGTGCCATCAGTGTACAGGAGCCTGGCGAGCAGTACTTC
CAISVQEPGEQYF
>TRBV7-4|TRBJ1-4|-|16|-
TGTGCCAGCAGAAACCTTAAAGGGTTACCTAATGAAAAACTGTTTTTT
CASRNLKGLPNEKLFF
>TRBV4-3|TRBJ1-1|-|13|-
TGCGCCAGCGGGGAACGTCGAGGGACTGAAGCTTTCTTT
CASGERRGTEAFF
>TRBV5-4|TRBJ2-3|-|15|-
TGTGCCAGCAGCTTCCCTTTACAGTCCACAGATACGCAGTATTTT
CASSFPLQSTDTQYF
>TRBV10-3|TRBJ2-1|-|17|TRBD2
TGTGCCATCAGTGCCCAGCCGGGAAGCGGGAGTGACTATGAGCAGTTCTTC
CAISAQPGSGSDYEQFF
>TRBV19|TRBJ1-5|-|15|-
TGTGCCAGTAGTACTTATGACGGTTACAATCAGCCCCAGCATTTT
CASSTYDGYNQPQHF
>TRBV30|TRBJ1-3|few|10|-
TGTGCCTGGGGGGGAAACACCATATATTTT
CAWGGNTIYF
>TRBV5-4|TRBJ2-7|-|14|TRBD1
TGTGCCAGCAGCCCCGGGACAGGGATTTACGAGCAGTACTTC
CASSPGTGIYEQYF
>TRBV27|TRBJ1-1|-|13|-
TGTGCCAGCGGAGACAGACCTAACACTGAAGCTTTCTTT
CASGDRPNTEAFF
>TRBV6-5|TRBJ1-3|-|15|-
TGTGCCAGCAGTTCCCTTACAGGGTCTGGAAACACCATATATTTT
CASSSLTGSGNTIYF
>TRBV28|TRBJ2-3|-|15|-
TGTGCCAGCAGGAGTGGGGCGGGACTGTCAGATACGCAGTATTTT
CASRSGAGLSDTQYF
>TRBV19|TRBJ2-7|-|15|-
TGTGCCAGTAGTATTCGCCCCGTCCCCCCCTACGAGCAGTACTTC
CASSIRPVPPYEQYF